The 26 T cell receptor beta chains below all came from one sample that was sequenced in a study of long-term antiretroviral therapy in people with HIV. Survey-level resolution applied to immunoSEQ assay v3.0. Only in-frame clones appear in the TCRdb table, and some are missing; sequencing was by immunoSEQ multiplex PCR. The data show tens of thousands of clones, more than 75% seen once. This specimen was unsorted PBMCs, taken 1.9 years after starting antiretroviral therapy. These receptors all come from a man between 18 and 35 years old with HIV.

The chain joins TRBV27 to TRBJ2-3; 9 bases are shared with TRBD2. This CDR3 has 17 amino acids. Germline CDR1 reads MNHEY; CDR2 reads SMNVEV (reference sequence). The V and J ends lost 0 bases and 7 bases, in that order; junction bases with no gene match: 11. The CDR3 region has the DNA TGTGCCAGCAGTTTATCGTCCGGGGTAGCGGGGGTGAATACGCAGTATTTT. It encodes CASSLSSGVAGVNTQYF.

This chain uses TRBV9 with TRBJ1-1; D gene unclear. CDR1 is SGDLS and CDR2 is YYNGEE in the germline V gene. Deletions cut 0 bases from V and 7 bases from J, with 16 bases between. This CDR3 has 15 amino acids. As DNA, the CDR3 is TGTGCCAGCAGCGTAGGCCCCCGCGGGATGGGTGAAGCTTTCTTT. As protein: CASSVGPRGMGEAFF. Together with reference TRBV9 and TRBJ1-1, the CDR3 gives the full variable domain: DSGVTQTPKHLITATGQRVTLRCSPRSGDLSVYWYQQSLDQGLQFLIQYYNGEERAKGNILERFSAQQFPDLHSELNLSSLELGDSALYFCASSVGPRGMGEAFFGQGTRLTVV.

This clone was counted between two and nine times. The chain is built from TRBV18 and TRBJ1-2; no reliable D call. The V gene's germline CDR1 is KGHSH and CDR2 LQKENI. The length of the CDR3 is 13 residues. The V end was cut by 4 bases, the J end by 3 bases, with 9 bases between. CDR3 nucleotide sequence: TGTGCCAGCTCACTAACCGCCGACTATGGCTACACCTTC. It translates to CASSLTADYGYTF. Filled out from reference TRBV18 and TRBJ1-2, the complete variable domain reads NAGVMQNPRHLVRRRGQEARLRCSPMKGHSHVYWYRQLPEEGLKFMVYLQKENIIDESGMPKERFSAEFPKEGPSILRIQQVVRGDSAAYFCASSLTADYGYTFGSGTRLTVV.

The chain carries TRBV4-1 and TRBJ2-1; 11 bases align to TRBD2. The CDR3 has 15 residues. Germline V gene sequence: CDR1 MGHRA, CDR2 YSYEKL. J lost 6 bases, V lost 4 bases, and 5 bases had no gene match. The CDR3 DNA reads TGCGCCAGCAGCCTCCTCGGACTAGCGGGCAATGAGCAGTTCTTC. It is translated as CASSLLGLAGNEQFF.

This clone has only one observation. The rearrangement uses TRBV15 and TRBJ2-3; no reliable D call. V was cut by 1 base and J by 2 bases, with 7 bases left in between. Germline-derived CDR1 and CDR2 are LNHNV and YYDKDF (reference sequence). The CDR3 has 14 amino acids. The CDR3 DNA is TGTGCCACCAGCAGAGGGGGAATCACAGATACGCAGTATTTT. Its translation is CATSRGGITDTQYF.

This chain links TRBV7-2 with TRBJ2-5; 11 bases line up with TRBD2. The CDR3 consists of 17 residues. Germline loops: CDR1 SGHTA, CDR2 FQGNSA. V was pared by 5 bases and J by 5 bases, with 13 bases of the junction left unmatched. The chain's CDR3 is CASSRQTGTSGYETQYF. The CDR3 DNA sequence: TGTGCCAGCAGCCGCCAAACCGGGACTAGCGGTTATGAGACCCAGTACTTC.

The rearrangement uses TRBV6-1 and TRBJ1-3, with unresolved D. The CDR3 runs to 13 residues. Germline-derived CDR1 and CDR2 are MNHNS and SASEGT. The germline V and J ends were trimmed by 10 bases and 4 bases, with 14 bases remaining between them. The CDR3 here is CATSGVSGNTIYF. In DNA, the CDR3 is TGTGCCACCAGCGGGGTGAGCGGAAACACCATATATTTT.

This clone was seen more than once but under ten times. The rearrangement links TRBV6-1 to TRBJ1-5; D not certain. Trimming removed 7 bases at V and 6 bases at J, with 16 bases between. This CDR3 is built from 14 residues. Germline lookup yields CDR1 MNHNS and CDR2 SASEGT. The CDR3 coding sequence is TGTGCCAGCAATACCGGCTTAGGCCCTCAGCCCCAGCATTTT. Its translation: CASNTGLGPQPQHF.

This clone was recorded a few times. This chain joins TRBV6-1 and TRBJ2-6; no firm D call. This CDR3 is built from 15 residues. Trimming removed 0 bases at V and 0 bases at J, with 3 bases between. Germline loops: CDR1 MNHNS, CDR2 SASEGT. The CDR3 loop is CASSEANSGANVLTF. CDR3 bases: TGTGCCAGCAGTGAAGCGAACTCTGGGGCCAACGTCCTGACTTTC.

This chain connects TRBV29-1 to TRBJ2-1; 8 bases fit TRBD2. With V trimmed by 4 bases and J by 1 base, 12 bases remained unmatched. There are 17 residues in the CDR3. Germline V lookup: CDR1 SQVTM, CDR2 ANQGSEA. In DNA, the CDR3 is TGCAGCGTTGGATCGGTAGCGGGGACTGGGTCCTACAATGAGCAGTTCTTC. Encoded protein: CSVGSVAGTGSYNEQFF.

The rearrangement uses TRBV5-4 and TRBJ2-7; TRBD1 matches at 8 bases. From germline, CDR1 is SGHNT and CDR2 YYREEE (reference sequence). The length of the CDR3 is 15 residues. J gave up 5 bases and V 4 bases, and 11 bases lay outside the gene matches. The CDR3 DNA reads TGTGCCAGCAGCGACGGACAGGGAGTCTACAACGAGCAGTACTTC. It codes for CASSDGQGVYNEQYF.

V gene TRBV7-9 combines with J gene TRBJ1-3, with unresolved D. CDR3 length: 17 residues. The V gene's germline CDR1 is SEHNR and CDR2 FQNEAQ (reference sequence). V gave up 5 bases and J gave up 2 bases, with 19 bases separating them. Written as DNA, the CDR3 is TGTGCCAGCAGCCGAATGGCGGCCCCCGGAGCTGGAAACACCATATATTTT. Translation gives CASSRMAAPGAGNTIYF.

This clone was seen a few times. The chain couples TRBV5-1 to TRBJ1-6; no definite D call. Trimming pared 0 bases from V and 8 bases from J, leaving 12 bases between. Germline assignment: CDR1 SGHRS and CDR2 YFSETQ. The CDR3 consists of 15 residues. In nucleotides, the CDR3 is TGCGCCAGCAGCTTGGATTGGAGTCGGGATTCACCCCTCCACTTT. Protein sequence: CASSLDWSRDSPLHF. Based on the CDR3 plus reference TRBV5-1 and TRBJ1-6, the full variable domain is KAGVTQTPRYLIKTRGQQVTLSCSPISGHRSVSWYQQTPGQGLQFLFEYFSETQRNKGNFPGRFSGRQFSNSRSEMNVSTLELGDSALYLCASSLDWSRDSPLHFGNGTRLTVT.

The chain joins TRBV7-9 to TRBJ2-5, with 7 bases that match TRBD1. Germline assignment: CDR1 SEHNR and CDR2 FQNEAQ (reference sequence). The trim removed 7 bases at V and 2 bases at J, leaving 4 bases unmatched. This CDR3 region has 13 residues. The CDR3 sequence is CASTPRGQETQYF. The CDR3 bases are TGTGCCAGCACCCCCAGGGGGCAAGAGACCCAGTACTTC. The variable domain in full, with the rest retrieved from reference TRBV7-9 and TRBJ2-5, is DTGVSQNPRHKITKRGQNVTFRCDPISEHNRLYWYRQTLGQGPEFLTYFQNEAQLEKSRLLSDRFSAERPKGSFSTLEIQRTEQGDSAMYLCASTPRGQETQYFGPGTRLLVL.

The chain links TRBV6-5 to TRBJ1-3; D may be TRBD1 (5 bases). The CDR3 loop spans 16 amino acids. Germline CDR1 MNHEY, CDR2 SVGAGI. V shed 0 bases and J shed 0 bases, with 9 bases lying between them. The CDR3 sequence is CASSYSEGSSGNTIYF. The CDR3 DNA sequence: TGTGCCAGCAGTTACTCGGAGGGGAGCTCTGGAAACACCATATATTTT.

This chain connects TRBV5-1 to TRBJ2-6; no firm D call. Per the germline V gene, CDR1 is SGHRS and CDR2 is YFSETQ. The CDR3 is 17 residues long. The V gene lost 1 base and the J gene lost 0 bases, with 11 bases spanning the gap. This CDR3 reads CASSLTGTVSGANVLTF. The DNA for the CDR3 is TGCGCCAGCAGCTTGACCGGCACGGTCTCTGGGGCCAACGTCCTGACTTTC. The entire variable domain, with the rest obtained from reference TRBV5-1 and TRBJ2-6, is as follows: KAGVTQTPRYLIKTRGQQVTLSCSPISGHRSVSWYQQTPGQGLQFLFEYFSETQRNKGNFPGRFSGRQFSNSRSEMNVSTLELGDSALYLCASSLTGTVSGANVLTFGAGSRLTVL.

The rearrangement links TRBV5-1 to TRBJ2-1; possible D gene TRBD2, 5 bases. The CDR3 is 11 residues long. The ends were cut back, 5 bases at V and 10 bases at J, with 10 bases in the middle. Germline V lookup: CDR1 SGHRS, CDR2 YFSETQ. DNA for the CDR3: TGCGCCAGCAGTGAGGCGGGCGAGCAGTTCTTC. Translating gives CASSEAGEQFF.

The chain combines TRBV14 with TRBJ1-1; weak D call: TRBD1 (5 bases). Germline values: CDR1 SGHDN, CDR2 FVKESK. V was cut by 4 bases and J by 7 bases, with 10 bases left in between. The CDR3 is made up of 12 amino acids. CDR3 bases: TGTGCCAGCAGCCGACGAGACAGTGAAGCTTTCTTT. Protein: CASSRRDSEAFF.

This chain connects TRBV6-5 to TRBJ1-3; D gene uncertain. Germline values: CDR1 MNHEY, CDR2 SVGAGI. The V end lost 5 bases, the J end lost 0 bases, and 11 bases lay between the germline ends. This CDR3 region has 15 residues. CDR3 DNA: TGTGCCAGCAGTACCGACGGAAACTCTGGAAACACCATATATTTT. Its translation is CASSTDGNSGNTIYF.

Only one count was recorded for this clone. The chain links TRBV5-1 to TRBJ1-1; possibly TRBD1 for D (6 bases). There are 13 residues in the CDR3. CDR1 is SGHRS and CDR2 is YFSETQ in the germline V gene. V gave up 0 bases and J gave up 6 bases, with 9 bases separating them. For the CDR3, the DNA is TGCGCCAGCAGCTTGGAGAGGGGGGCTGAAGCTTTCTTT. Amino acid sequence: CASSLERGAEAFF.

V gene TRBV28 combines with J gene TRBJ2-3, with TRBD1 as a possible D gene (6 bases). The CDR3 covers 16 residues. Germline CDR1 is MDHEN and CDR2 is SYDVKM. V lost 8 bases, J lost 1 base, and 19 bases lay in between. As DNA, the CDR3 is TGTGCCAGCTCCGCTGCTGACAGGTCCGGCACAGATACGCAGTATTTT. The encoded protein is CASSAADRSGTDTQYF. The complete variable domain, with remaining parts taken from reference TRBV28 and TRBJ2-3, reads DVKVTQSSRYLVKRTGEKVFLECVQDMDHENMFWYRQDPGLGLRLIYFSYDVKMKEKGDIPEGYSVSREKKERFSLILESASTNQTSMYLCASSAADRSGTDTQYFGPGTRLTVL.

The rearrangement links TRBV28 to TRBJ2-7; possibly TRBD2 for D (6 bases). Between the trimmed V and J ends, which lost 3 bases and 6 bases, there was a span of 15 bases. The CDR3 runs to 14 residues. CDR1 and CDR2 from the germline V gene are MDHEN and SYDVKM. CDR3 bases: TGTGCCAGCAGTTTGGGGACTGGTCGGGGCGAGCAGTACGTC. Translated: CASSLGTGRGEQYV.

This clone has just a few counts. The chain links TRBV6-5 to TRBJ2-3; 9 bases align to TRBD2. Germline assignment: CDR1 MNHEY and CDR2 SVGAGI. The CDR3 is made up of 14 amino acids. V dropped 2 bases and J dropped 5; count of bases not matched to a gene: 2. The CDR3 spells CASSYGGGEDTQYF. The CDR3, as DNA: TGTGCCAGCAGTTACGGCGGGGGGGAAGATACGCAGTATTTT.

A few counts support this clone. J is TRBJ1-5 and V is TRBV28; D call uncertain. The CDR3 contains 13 residues. Germline V gives CDR1 MDHEN, CDR2 SYDVKM. Trimming removed 6 bases at V and 9 bases at J, with 15 bases between. The CDR3 is CASSSDGPWPQHF. CDR3 bases: TGTGCCAGCAGCTCCGACGGACCCTGGCCCCAGCATTTT. The entire variable domain, with the rest obtained from reference TRBV28 and TRBJ1-5, is as follows: DVKVTQSSRYLVKRTGEKVFLECVQDMDHENMFWYRQDPGLGLRLIYFSYDVKMKEKGDIPEGYSVSREKKERFSLILESASTNQTSMYLCASSSDGPWPQHFGDGTRLSIL.

This clone was seen once. The chain links TRBV4-1 to TRBJ2-3; D assignment may be TRBD1 or TRBD2 (5 bases each). The CDR3 is 17 residues long. Trimming cost V 2 bases and J 0 bases, with 15 bases left between them. CDR1 and CDR2 from the germline V gene are MGHRA and YSYEKL. The DNA for the CDR3 is TGCGCCAGCAGCCAAACCGGGACGAATCCTAGCACAGATACGCAGTATTTT. Translating it yields CASSQTGTNPSTDTQYF.

The chain recombines TRBV5-6 with TRBJ1-1; possibly TRBD1 for D (6 bases). The CDR3 is 13 amino acids. Trimming took off 1 base at V and 8 bases at J, with 12 bases between the two ends. The germline gives CDR1 SGHDT, CDR2 YYEEEE. The CDR3 reads CASSLYQGREAFF. In DNA, the CDR3 is TGTGCCAGCAGCTTGTATCAGGGGCGGGAAGCTTTCTTT.